This TCR beta chain was documented in a study of blood T cell repertoires in COVID-19. Across the study: From T cells, B-cell-depleted T cells, or PBMCs came the material, which was cDNA or gDNA.

The CDR3 runs to 14 residues. V was shortened by 2 bases and J by 1 base, with 5 bases between the two germline ends. Germline V CDR1 and CDR2: SGHTA, FQGTGA. The authors' processing: Estimation of nucleated cell counts was performed using reference gene primer amplification. TCRdb's copy holds only in-frame clones and misses some; the assay was immunoSEQ multiplex PCR. Clone size and the V and J calls come from that table; the DNA yielded D and trimming. The sample carries 180,000 or so clones, around 80% recorded once. Sample: peripheral blood. This receptor was obtained from a woman between 65 and 79 years old with COVID-19, enrolled during active disease. V is TRBV7-3 and J is TRBJ2-2; maybe TRBD2 (5 bases). The CDR3 spells CASSLEGNTGELFF. The CDR3 nucleotides are TGTGCCAGCAGCTTAGAGGGGAACACCGGGGAGCTGTTTTTT.